This T cell receptor beta chain originates from a study of T-cell memory formation after mild COVID-19. Looking at the study overall: TCR clustering was largely donor specific.

Study conclusions and caveats: Clones that got smaller from day 15 to 85 had even CD4/CD8, while clones growing later tipped toward CD4+. Prior to infection, memory already included some responding clones, suggesting cross-reactive memory joined.

This CDR3 contains 17 residues. Trimming took 3 bases from V and 4 from J; bases not matched to a gene: 11. The germline V gene encodes CDR1 DFQATT and CDR2 SNEGSKA (reference sequence). This clonotype was detected ten times or more. Its antigen is still unknown. Sample barcodes and UMIs were carried by the TCR alpha and TCR beta cDNA libraries that 5'RACE generated with constant-segment primers. One entry per CDR3 protein, called by TCRdb with MiXCR from the 5' RACE reads. The sample yields some 40,000 distinct CDR3 sequences, about 6.1% seen once. The clonotype originates from an adult who had mild COVID-19 (a few samples of this study predate the infection). Cell type and time point are not known. The rearrangement links TRBV20-1 to TRBJ2-1, with 11 bases identical to TRBD2. The sample taken for sequencing was PBMCs or a T cell subset sorted from them (not recorded which). CDR3 residues: CSASGRSGGAGYNEQFF. CDR3 in DNA: TGCAGTGCTAGTGGTCGTAGCGGGGGGGCCGGGTACAATGAGCAGTTCTTC.